This TCR beta chain was identified during a study of CD8 T cells in Susac syndrome. It was with random hexamers that roughly 0.5 to 1 ug RNA was reverse transcribed. TCRdb ran MiXCR on the immunoSEQ multiplex PCR reads and lists one entry per CDR3 protein. The table shows approximately 110,000 distinct CDR3 sequences, with about 94% occurring only once. The CDR3 has 14 residues. Trimming cost V 2 bases and J 1 base, with 8 bases left between them. From germline, CDR1 is SGHRS and CDR2 YFSETQ. Sequencing was performed on CD4+ T cells from PBMCs. The receptor's source is a human donor in good health. The chain couples TRBV5-1 to TRBJ2-3; maybe TRBD2 (6 bases). The CDR3 here is CASSFSGGTDTQYF. CDR3 DNA: TGCGCCAGCAGCTTTAGCGGAGGCACAGATACGCAGTATTTT.